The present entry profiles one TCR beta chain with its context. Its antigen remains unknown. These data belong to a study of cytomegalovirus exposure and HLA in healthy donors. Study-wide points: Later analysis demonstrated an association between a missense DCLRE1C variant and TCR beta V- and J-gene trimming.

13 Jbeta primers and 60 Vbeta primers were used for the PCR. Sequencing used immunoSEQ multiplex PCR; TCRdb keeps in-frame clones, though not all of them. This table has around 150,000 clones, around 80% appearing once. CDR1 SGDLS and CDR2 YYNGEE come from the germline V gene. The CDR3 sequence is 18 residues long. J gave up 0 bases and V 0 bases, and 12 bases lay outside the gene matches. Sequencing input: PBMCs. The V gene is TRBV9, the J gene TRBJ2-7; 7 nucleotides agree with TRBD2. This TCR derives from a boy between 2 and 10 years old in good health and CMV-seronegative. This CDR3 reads CASSVAPSGGRISYEQYF. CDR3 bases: TGTGCCAGCAGCGTAGCGCCTAGCGGAGGGAGGATCTCCTACGAGCAGTACTTC.